This T cell receptor (beta chain) was observed in a study of blood T cells in healthy people across ages. Overall study context: For every two T cells, template switching captured about one barcoded beta molecule. Points from the study as a whole: From one million sequenced T cells, diversity estimates were lower bounds.

Each donor gave ten milliliters of peripheral blood. Every sample yielded at least 6.5 million isolated PBMCs. Points on this clonotype: As yet, its antigen is unknown.

The CDR3 contains 17 residues. The trim removed 0 bases at V and 13 bases at J, leaving 18 bases unmatched. CDR1 and CDR2 (germline): KGHSH, LQKENI. Sample-barcoded 5' priming and a J-beta primer mix drove a second PCR of roughly 6 to 12 cycles. From the 5' RACE reads, TCRdb called clonotypes with MiXCR, one entry per CDR3 protein. The sample lists around 1,700,000 distinct CDR3 sequences; 28% were seen once. The specimen was blood. V usage is TRBV18 and J usage is TRBJ2-4; TRBD2 matches at 7 bases. The source is a woman in her 30s in good health. The DNA for the CDR3 is TGTGCCAGCTCACCACCTGGACTAGGGGCCCTTTCAGTGGAGCAGTACTTC. Its protein is CASSPPGLGALSVEQYF.